This T cell receptor beta chain is drawn from a study of T cell responses to AZD1222 COVID-19 vaccine. Profiled with immunoSEQ multiplex PCR; TCRdb holds only in-frame clones, not every one. This table holds about 120,000 clones, 89% found once. CDR3 length: 13 residues. Trimming left V 5 bases short and J 8 bases short, with 15 bases between. The germline gives CDR1 WNHNN, CDR2 SYGVQD (reference sequence). This clonotype originated in an adult in good health. The rearrangement uses TRBV10-1 and TRBJ1-2; maybe TRBD1 (5 bases). The material was peripheral blood, obtained on day 0 of AZD1222 vaccination. CDR3 loop: CASSTAEGTGYTF. The CDR3 DNA reads as TGCGCCAGCAGTACCGCGGAGGGGACCGGCTACACCTTC.